Presented here are 25 T cell receptor beta chains from one specimen sequenced in a study of T cell responses to AZD1222 COVID-19 vaccine. Clones were sequenced by immunoSEQ multiplex PCR, and TCRdb holds only the in-frame ones, with some missing. This sample carries about 270,000 clones, roughly 93% of them seen once, and the ten largest clones take roughly 0.5%. The sample here was peripheral blood, taken 28 days after the second AZD1222 dose. The receptor set was obtained from an adult who received the AZD1222 COVID-19 vaccine.

The V gene is TRBV9, the J gene TRBJ1-5; maybe TRBD1 (5 bases). CDR1 and CDR2 (germline): SGDLS, YYNGEE. V was cut by 5 bases and J by 10 bases, with 7 bases left in between. The CDR3 runs 10 residues. The CDR3: CASRGVPQHF. The CDR3 DNA follows: TGTGCCAGCAGGGGGGTTCCCCAGCATTTT.

CDR3 residues: CASSLGQGPNTEAFF. In nucleotides, the CDR3 is TGTGCCAGCTCACTCGGACAGGGACCGAACACTGAAGCTTTCTTT. V and J are TRBV18 and TRBJ1-1, with 8 bases aligning to TRBD1. CDR1 KGHSH and CDR2 LQKENI come from the germline V gene. This CDR3 spans 15 amino acids. V lost 4 bases to trimming and J lost 1 base; unmatched junction nucleotides: 5.

The chain couples TRBV4-3 to TRBJ2-7, with 12 positions matching TRBD2. CDR3 length equals 15 residues. From germline, CDR1 is LGHNA and CDR2 YSLEER. V lost 2 bases and J lost 5; bases outside the gene matches: 4. The CDR3 sequence: CASSQSSGRAHEQYF. The CDR3 DNA reads as TGCGCCAGCAGCCAATCTAGCGGGAGGGCCCACGAGCAGTACTTC.

The V and J genes are TRBV5-1 and TRBJ1-6; D remains ambiguous. Trimming pared 4 bases from V and 7 bases from J, leaving 9 bases between. Germline CDR1 reads SGHRS; CDR2 reads YFSETQ. CDR3 size: 13 residues. CDR3 amino acids: CASSEGLNSPLHF. The DNA of the CDR3 is TGCGCCAGCAGCGAGGGTCTGAATTCACCCCTCCACTTT.

The genes are TRBV7-2 and TRBJ1-5; D uncertain. This CDR3 spans 13 amino acids. Trimming stripped 4 bases from V and 7 bases from J, with 11 bases between. Germline V gene lookup returns CDR1 SGHTA and CDR2 FQGNSA. This chain's CDR3 is CASSYLGIQPQHF. The CDR3 DNA follows: TGTGCCAGCAGCTACCTGGGGATCCAGCCCCAGCATTTT.

V gene TRBV3-1 (or the pseudogene TRBV3-2) combines with J gene TRBJ2-7; the D gene is possibly TRBD1 (5 bases). Germline V gene lookup returns CDR1 LGHDT and CDR2 YNNKEL (reference sequence). The CDR3 is 14 residues long. With 4 bases removed from V and 1 base from J, the gap between germline ends came to 11 bases. The CDR3 DNA is TGTGCCAGCAGCCGTACAGGTCCTTCCTACGAGCAGTACTTC. Residues: CASSRTGPSYEQYF.

This clone was detected a few times. The rearrangement joins TRBV3-1 (or the pseudogene TRBV3-2) to TRBJ2-7; weak D call: TRBD2 (6 bases). The germline V gene has CDR1 LGHDT and CDR2 YNNKEL (reference sequence). Trimming removed 3 bases at V and 2 bases at J, with 11 bases between. The CDR3 totals 14 residues. The CDR3 DNA reads as TGTGCCAGCAGCCAGAAGACTAGGGCCTACGAGCAGTACTTC. Translating it yields CASSQKTRAYEQYF.

The chain carries TRBV24-1 and TRBJ2-2, with 8 bases lining up with TRBD1. The V gene's germline CDR1 is KGHDR and CDR2 SFDVKD. Trimming took 0 bases from V and 6 from J; bases not matched to a gene: 5. The CDR3 covers 16 residues. The CDR3 protein is CATSDLQGAHPGELFF. The DNA for the CDR3 is TGTGCCACCAGTGATTTGCAGGGGGCGCACCCCGGGGAGCTGTTTTTT.

This clone was seen a single time. The junction differs from germline at one of its ends, possibly a read error. The chain couples TRBV28 to TRBJ1-6, with D unresolved. Germline-derived CDR1 and CDR2 are MDHEN and SYDVKM. This CDR3 contains 14 residues. CDR3 DNA: TGCGCCTTAGGAGCGGGGATTAATAATTCACCCCTCCACTTT. Protein product: CALGAGINNSPLHF.

The J gene is TRBJ2-7, the V gene TRBV18, with 8 bases matching TRBD1. Germline V CDR1 and CDR2: KGHSH, LQKENI. The CDR3 has 14 residues. V shed 6 bases and J 0 bases; nucleotides not matched to a gene: 4. The CDR3 sequence is CASSGGTGSYEQYF. The CDR3 coding sequence is TGTGCCAGCTCCGGAGGGACAGGCTCCTACGAGCAGTACTTC. The variable domain in full, with the rest retrieved from reference TRBV18 and TRBJ2-7, is NAGVMQNPRHLVRRRGQEARLRCSPMKGHSHVYWYRQLPEEGLKFMVYLQKENIIDESGMPKERFSAEFPKEGPSILRIQQVVRGDSAAYFCASSGGTGSYEQYFGPGTRLTVT.

The gene calls are TRBV2 and TRBJ1-5, with D possibly matching TRBD1 (6 bases). The CDR3 is 15 residues long. Germline values: CDR1 SNHLY, CDR2 FYNNEI. Trimming pared 7 bases from V and 7 bases from J, leaving 20 bases between. As DNA, the CDR3 is TGTGCCAGCACCATTAGGGGGGGGCTGGGGCAGCCCCAGCATTTT. This translates into CASTIRGGLGQPQHF.

The rearrangement joins TRBV9 to TRBJ2-7, with no clear D. The CDR3 loop spans 15 amino acids. V lost 0 bases and J lost 3, with 13 bases in between. The germline CDR1 and CDR2 sequences are SGDLS and YYNGEE. The CDR3 is CASSVDPSFLYEQYF. CDR3 in DNA: TGTGCCAGCAGCGTAGATCCTAGTTTCCTCTACGAGCAGTACTTC.

This clone was counted once. The chain links TRBV7-6 to TRBJ2-5, with D possibly called TRBD1 or TRBD2 (5 bases each). Per germline, CDR1 SGHVS and CDR2 FNYEAQ. Trimming removed 5 bases from V and 5 bases from J, with 21 bases in between. This CDR3 spans 16 amino acids. CDR3 region: CASSPWGSGSGETQYF. The CDR3 nucleotides are TGTGCCAGCAGCCCCTGGGGGAGTGGGAGTGGGGAGACCCAGTACTTC.

J is TRBJ2-7 and V is TRBV3-1 (or the pseudogene TRBV3-2); D is unresolved. CDR3 length: 12 amino acids. The V end was cut by 2 bases, the J end by 2 bases, with 4 bases between. Germline lookup yields CDR1 LGHDT and CDR2 YNNKEL (reference sequence). CDR3 DNA sequence: TGTGCCAGCAGCCAATCAGCCTACGAGCAGTACTTC. Amino acids: CASSQSAYEQYF.

The gene calls are TRBV19 and TRBJ1-2, with TRBD1 identical over 10 bases. With V trimmed by 3 bases and J by 7 bases, 2 bases remained unmatched. The germline V gene has CDR1 LNHDA and CDR2 SQIVND (reference sequence). The CDR3 extends over 13 amino acids. The CDR3 bases are TGTGCCAGTAGTATTGACAGGGGGCTTGGCTACACCTTC. Its protein product is CASSIDRGLGYTF.

V gene TRBV2 combines with J gene TRBJ2-7; 9 nucleotides align to TRBD1. V lost 6 bases to trimming and J lost 6 bases; unmatched junction nucleotides: 6. In germline, CDR1 is SNHLY, CDR2 FYNNEI. This CDR3 contains 13 residues. This chain's CDR3 is CASSLDRGGEQYF. CDR3 sequence (DNA): TGTGCCAGCAGCCTAGACAGGGGGGGCGAGCAGTACTTC.

As DNA, the CDR3 is TGCGCCAGCAGCTTGGAGGGGGGCCGCTCCTACGAGCAGTACTTC. Its protein is CASSLEGGRSYEQYF. This sequence joins TRBV5-1 and TRBJ2-7; tentatively, D is TRBD1 or TRBD2 (6 bases each). CDR1 SGHRS and CDR2 YFSETQ come from the germline V gene. There are 15 residues in the CDR3. The ends were cut back, 0 bases at V and 0 bases at J, with 10 bases in the middle.

The chain carries TRBV6-5 and TRBJ1-3, with D possibly being TRBD1 (6 bases). Trimming took 7 bases from V and 0 from J, leaving 10 bases between them. CDR3 length equals 14 residues. In germline, CDR1 is MNHEY, CDR2 SVGAGI. CDR3 loop: CASIPQGSGNTIYF. The CDR3 DNA sequence: TGTGCCAGCATTCCACAGGGCTCTGGAAACACCATATATTTT.

The count of this clone is one. V usage is TRBV13 and J usage is TRBJ2-7, with D maybe TRBD2 (5 bases). V was shortened by 2 bases and J by 9 bases, with 8 bases between the two germline ends. CDR3 length: 11 residues. Germline loops: CDR1 PRHDT, CDR2 FYEKMQ (reference sequence). CDR3 in DNA: TGTGCCAGCAGCTTAAATCGGGGGCAGTACTTC. Its protein product is CASSLNRGQYF.

Only a few counts were recorded for this clone. The chain carries TRBV7-2 and TRBJ2-2; 7 bases line up with TRBD1. CDR1 and CDR2 from the germline V gene are SGHTA and FQGNSA. V shed 4 bases and J 4 bases; nucleotides not matched to a gene: 3. The CDR3 is 14 residues long. As DNA, the CDR3 is TGTGCCAGCAGCTCCTACAGGGGCACCGGGGAGCTGTTTTTT. This encodes CASSSYRGTGELFF.

This chain uses TRBV9 with TRBJ2-3, with 10 bases lining up with TRBD2. Germline CDR1 SGDLS, CDR2 YYNGEE. Trimming took 4 bases from V and 3 from J; bases not matched to a gene: 8. CDR3 length: 16 residues. The CDR3 DNA sequence: TGTGCCAGCAGCCCTCGAGCGGGGGGGCTAACAGATACGCAGTATTTT. Its translation is CASSPRAGGLTDTQYF.

The chain links TRBV29-1 to TRBJ2-7; 8 nucleotides match TRBD1. Trimming removed 6 bases from V and 5 bases from J; junction bases left unmatched: 9. The CDR3 consists of 13 residues. Germline-derived CDR1 and CDR2 are SQVTM and ANQGSEA. CDR3 protein: CSVLGQGGNEQYF. The CDR3 nucleotides are TGCAGCGTACTAGGACAGGGAGGCAACGAGCAGTACTTC.

This chain uses TRBV6-5 with TRBJ2-1; D gene unclear. This CDR3 spans 14 amino acids. V lost 5 bases and J 5 bases, leaving 13 bases between the germline ends. CDR1 and CDR2 from the germline V gene are MNHEY and SVGAGI. The CDR3: CASSPRRANNEQFF. The CDR3 nucleotides read TGTGCCAGCAGTCCACGCCGGGCCAACAATGAGCAGTTCTTC.

J is TRBJ2-7 and V is TRBV20-1; 8 bases match TRBD2. The CDR3 totals 14 residues. Trimming took 3 bases from V and 0 from J; bases not matched to a gene: 4. Germline CDR1 is DFQATT and CDR2 is SNEGSKA (reference sequence). The CDR3 reads CSASVGTSSYEQYF. As DNA, the CDR3 is TGCAGTGCTAGTGTGGGGACTAGCTCCTACGAGCAGTACTTC.

The CDR3 DNA sequence: TGTGCCAGCAGTTGGGGACTAGCTACGGTGAATACGCAGTATTTT. It codes for CASSWGLATVNTQYF. The chain recombines TRBV6-5 with TRBJ2-3, with 9 positions matching TRBD2. V shed 4 bases and J 7 bases; nucleotides not matched to a gene: 9. Germline CDR1 is MNHEY and CDR2 is SVGAGI. The CDR3 sequence is 15 residues long.